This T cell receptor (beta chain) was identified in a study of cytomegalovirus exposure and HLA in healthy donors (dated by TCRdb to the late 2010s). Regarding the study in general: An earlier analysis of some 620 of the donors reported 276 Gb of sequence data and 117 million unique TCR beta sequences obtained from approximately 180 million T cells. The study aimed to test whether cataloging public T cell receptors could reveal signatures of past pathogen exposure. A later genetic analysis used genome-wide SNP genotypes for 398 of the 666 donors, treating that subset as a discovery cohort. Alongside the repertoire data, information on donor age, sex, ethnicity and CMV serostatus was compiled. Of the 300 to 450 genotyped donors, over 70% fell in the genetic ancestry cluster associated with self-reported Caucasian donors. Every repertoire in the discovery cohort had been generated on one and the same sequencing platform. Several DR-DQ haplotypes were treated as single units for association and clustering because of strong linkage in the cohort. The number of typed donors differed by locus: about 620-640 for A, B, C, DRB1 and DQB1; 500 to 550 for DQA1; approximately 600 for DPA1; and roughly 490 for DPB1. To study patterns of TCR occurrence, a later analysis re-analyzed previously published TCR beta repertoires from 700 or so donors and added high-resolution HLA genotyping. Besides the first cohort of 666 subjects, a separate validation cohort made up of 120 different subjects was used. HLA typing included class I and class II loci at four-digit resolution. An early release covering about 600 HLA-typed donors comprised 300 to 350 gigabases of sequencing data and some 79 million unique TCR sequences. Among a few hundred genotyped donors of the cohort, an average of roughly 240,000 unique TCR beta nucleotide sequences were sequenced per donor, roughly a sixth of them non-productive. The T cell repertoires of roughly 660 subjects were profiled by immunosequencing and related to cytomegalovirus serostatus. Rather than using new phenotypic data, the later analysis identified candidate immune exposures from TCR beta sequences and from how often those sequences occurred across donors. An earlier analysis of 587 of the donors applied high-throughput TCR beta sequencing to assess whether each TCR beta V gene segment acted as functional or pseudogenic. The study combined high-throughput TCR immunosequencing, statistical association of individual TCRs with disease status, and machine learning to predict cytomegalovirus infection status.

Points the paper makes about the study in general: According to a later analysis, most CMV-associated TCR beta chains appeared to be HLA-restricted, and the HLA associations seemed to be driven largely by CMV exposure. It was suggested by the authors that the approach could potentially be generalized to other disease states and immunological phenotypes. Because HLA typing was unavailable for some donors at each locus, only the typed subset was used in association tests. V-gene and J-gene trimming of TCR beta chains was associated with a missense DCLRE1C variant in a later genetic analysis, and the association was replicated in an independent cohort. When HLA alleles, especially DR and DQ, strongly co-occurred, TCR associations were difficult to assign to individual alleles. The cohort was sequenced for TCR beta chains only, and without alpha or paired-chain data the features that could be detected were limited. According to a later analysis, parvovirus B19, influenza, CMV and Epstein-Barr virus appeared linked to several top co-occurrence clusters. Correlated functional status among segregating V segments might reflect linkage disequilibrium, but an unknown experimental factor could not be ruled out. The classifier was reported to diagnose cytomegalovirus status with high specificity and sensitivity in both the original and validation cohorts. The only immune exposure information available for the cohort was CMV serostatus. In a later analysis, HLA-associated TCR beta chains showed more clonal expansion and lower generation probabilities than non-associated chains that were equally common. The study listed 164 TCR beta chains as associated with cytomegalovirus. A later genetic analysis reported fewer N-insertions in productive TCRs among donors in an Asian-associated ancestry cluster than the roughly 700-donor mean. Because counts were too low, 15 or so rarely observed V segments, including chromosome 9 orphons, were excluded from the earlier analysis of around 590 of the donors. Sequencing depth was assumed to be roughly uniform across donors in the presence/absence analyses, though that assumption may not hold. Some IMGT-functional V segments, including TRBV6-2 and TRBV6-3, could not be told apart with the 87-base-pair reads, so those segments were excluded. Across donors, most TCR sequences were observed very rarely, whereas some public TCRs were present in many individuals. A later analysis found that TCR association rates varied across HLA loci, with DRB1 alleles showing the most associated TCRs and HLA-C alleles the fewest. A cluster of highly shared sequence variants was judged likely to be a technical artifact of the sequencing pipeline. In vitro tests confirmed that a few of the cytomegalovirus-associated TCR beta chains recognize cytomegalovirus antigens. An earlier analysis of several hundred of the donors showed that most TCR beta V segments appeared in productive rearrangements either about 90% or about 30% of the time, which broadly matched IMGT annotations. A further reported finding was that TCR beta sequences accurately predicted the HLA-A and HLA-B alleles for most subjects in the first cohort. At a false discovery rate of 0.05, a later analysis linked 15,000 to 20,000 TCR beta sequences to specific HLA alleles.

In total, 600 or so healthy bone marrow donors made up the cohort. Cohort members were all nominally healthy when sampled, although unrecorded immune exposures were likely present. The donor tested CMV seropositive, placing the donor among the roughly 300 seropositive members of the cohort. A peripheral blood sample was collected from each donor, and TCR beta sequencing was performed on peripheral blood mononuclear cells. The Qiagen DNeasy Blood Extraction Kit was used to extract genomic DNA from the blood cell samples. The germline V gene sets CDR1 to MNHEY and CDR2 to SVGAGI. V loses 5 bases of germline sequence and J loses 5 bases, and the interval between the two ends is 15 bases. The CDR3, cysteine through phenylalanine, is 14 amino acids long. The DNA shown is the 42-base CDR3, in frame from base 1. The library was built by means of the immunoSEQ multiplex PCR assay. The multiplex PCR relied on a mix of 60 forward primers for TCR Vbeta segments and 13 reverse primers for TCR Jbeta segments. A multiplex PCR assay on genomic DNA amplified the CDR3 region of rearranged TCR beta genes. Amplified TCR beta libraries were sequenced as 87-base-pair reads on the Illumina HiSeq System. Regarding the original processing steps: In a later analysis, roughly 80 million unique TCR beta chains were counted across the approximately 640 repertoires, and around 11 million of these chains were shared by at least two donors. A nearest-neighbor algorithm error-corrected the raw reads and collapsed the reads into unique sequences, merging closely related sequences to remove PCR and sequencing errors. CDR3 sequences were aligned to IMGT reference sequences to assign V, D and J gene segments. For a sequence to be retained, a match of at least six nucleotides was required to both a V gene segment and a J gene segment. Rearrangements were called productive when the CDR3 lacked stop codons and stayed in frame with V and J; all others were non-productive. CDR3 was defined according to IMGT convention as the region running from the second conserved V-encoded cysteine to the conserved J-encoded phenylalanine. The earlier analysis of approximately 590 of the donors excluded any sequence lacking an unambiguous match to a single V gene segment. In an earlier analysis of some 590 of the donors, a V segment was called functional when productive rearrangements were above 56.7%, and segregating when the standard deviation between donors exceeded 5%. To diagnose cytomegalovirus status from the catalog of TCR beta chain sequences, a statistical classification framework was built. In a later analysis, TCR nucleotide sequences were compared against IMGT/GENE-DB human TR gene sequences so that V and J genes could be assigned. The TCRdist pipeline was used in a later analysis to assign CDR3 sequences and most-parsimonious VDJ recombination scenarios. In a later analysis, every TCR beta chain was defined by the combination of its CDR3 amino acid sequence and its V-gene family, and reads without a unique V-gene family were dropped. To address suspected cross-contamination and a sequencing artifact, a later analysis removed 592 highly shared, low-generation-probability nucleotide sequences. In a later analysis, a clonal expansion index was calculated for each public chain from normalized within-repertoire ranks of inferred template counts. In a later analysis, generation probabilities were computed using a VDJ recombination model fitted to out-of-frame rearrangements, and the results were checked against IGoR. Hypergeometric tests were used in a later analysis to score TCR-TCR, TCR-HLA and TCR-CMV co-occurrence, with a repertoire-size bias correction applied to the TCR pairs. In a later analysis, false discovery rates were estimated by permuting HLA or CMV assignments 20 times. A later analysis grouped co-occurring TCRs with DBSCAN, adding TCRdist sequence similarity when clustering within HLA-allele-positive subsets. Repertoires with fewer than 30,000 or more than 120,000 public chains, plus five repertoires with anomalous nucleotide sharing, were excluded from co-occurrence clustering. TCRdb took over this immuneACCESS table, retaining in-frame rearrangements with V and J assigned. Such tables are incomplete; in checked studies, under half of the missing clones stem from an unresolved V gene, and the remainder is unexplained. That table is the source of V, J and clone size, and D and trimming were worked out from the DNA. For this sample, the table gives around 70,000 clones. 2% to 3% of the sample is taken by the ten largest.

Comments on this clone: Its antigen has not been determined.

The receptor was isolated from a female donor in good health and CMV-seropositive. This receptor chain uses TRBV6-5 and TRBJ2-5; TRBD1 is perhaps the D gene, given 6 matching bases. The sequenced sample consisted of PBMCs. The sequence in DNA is TGTGCCAGCAGTAAATGGCAGGGGCTTGAGACCCAGTACTTC. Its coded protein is CASSKWQGLETQYF.